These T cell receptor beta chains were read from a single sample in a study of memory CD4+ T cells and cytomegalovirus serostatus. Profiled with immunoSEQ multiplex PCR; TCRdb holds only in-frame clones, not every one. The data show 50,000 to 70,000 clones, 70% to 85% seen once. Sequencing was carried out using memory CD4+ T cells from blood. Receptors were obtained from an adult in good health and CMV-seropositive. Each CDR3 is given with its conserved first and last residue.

cdr3_aa: CASSPGLLSNQPQHF; j_call: TRBJ1-5; v_call: TRBV21-1
cdr3_aa: CASSVGGRAYNEQFF; j_call: TRBJ2-1; v_call: TRBV9
cdr3_aa: CASGAPENPYSSEALHF; j_call: TRBJ1-6; v_call: TRBV27
cdr3_aa: CASSVTPGLTQYF; j_call: TRBJ2-3; v_call: TRBV7-9
cdr3_aa: CASSLTGTPEQGTQYF; j_call: TRBJ2-3; v_call: TRBV7-3
cdr3_aa: CSAQSGSGTDTQYF; j_call: TRBJ2-3; v_call: TRBV29-1
cdr3_aa: CASIFSPGFAGELFF; j_call: TRBJ2-2; v_call: TRBV2
cdr3_aa: CAWSVGGNTIYF; j_call: TRBJ1-3; v_call: TRBV30
cdr3_aa: CASSGGARANEQFF; j_call: TRBJ2-1; v_call: TRBV6-1
cdr3_aa: CASSRTGANVLTF; j_call: TRBJ2-6; v_call: TRBV28
cdr3_aa: CASSQEVVTSGVRSGNTIYF; j_call: TRBJ1-3; v_call: TRBV4-3
cdr3_aa: CASSSGTSTDTQYF; j_call: TRBJ2-3; v_call: TRBV7-3
cdr3_aa: CASSSSRGEQFF; j_call: TRBJ2-1; v_call: TRBV7-6
cdr3_aa: CASSLARRGNYGYTF; j_call: TRBJ1-2; v_call: TRBV28
cdr3_aa: CASSLRGTGYNEQFF; j_call: TRBJ2-1; v_call: TRBV4-1
cdr3_aa: CASSWGQRGNTGELFF; j_call: TRBJ2-2; v_call: TRBV11-2
cdr3_aa: CASTPGNTGELFF; j_call: TRBJ2-2; v_call: TRBV6-5
cdr3_aa: CASSDSGQLYNEQFF; j_call: TRBJ2-1; v_call: TRBV2
cdr3_aa: CATSRDRGNTEAFF; j_call: TRBJ1-1; v_call: TRBV15
cdr3_aa: CASSPPGQGQNIQYF; j_call: TRBJ2-4; v_call: TRBV5-4
cdr3_aa: CASSRDRRWELFF; j_call: TRBJ2-2; v_call: TRBV5-8
cdr3_aa: CAWSVAGQGGEKLFF; j_call: TRBJ1-4; v_call: TRBV30
cdr3_aa: CASSIGRGRGEKLFF; j_call: TRBJ1-4; v_call: TRBV19
cdr3_aa: CASSGQGQETQYF; j_call: TRBJ2-5; v_call: TRBV28
cdr3_aa: CASSTLRDTQYF; j_call: TRBJ2-3; v_call: TRBV27
cdr3_aa: CAWSVSAYNTEAFF; j_call: TRBJ1-1; v_call: TRBV30
cdr3_aa: CASSPGGEPYEQYF; j_call: TRBJ2-7; v_call: TRBV18
cdr3_aa: CASSLGTEIMNTEAFF; j_call: TRBJ1-1; v_call: TRBV5-6
cdr3_aa: CASSATRLALHNEQFF; j_call: TRBJ2-1; v_call: TRBV7-8
cdr3_aa: CASSLGPSRGYTF; j_call: TRBJ1-2; v_call: TRBV28
cdr3_aa: CASSLTPPRGLSSNTEAFF; j_call: TRBJ1-1; v_call: TRBV11-3
cdr3_aa: CASWGGIEKLFF; j_call: TRBJ1-4; v_call: TRBV28
cdr3_aa: CASSLALLQTTGELFF; j_call: TRBJ2-2; v_call: TRBV7-9
cdr3_aa: CASSAGLAGQETQYF; j_call: TRBJ2-5; v_call: TRBV5-4
cdr3_aa: CASSMGDYEQYF; j_call: TRBJ2-7; v_call: TRBV6-6
cdr3_aa: CASSRGRNNEKLFF; j_call: TRBJ1-4; v_call: TRBV6-1
cdr3_aa: CASSFDTSGSGTEQFF; j_call: TRBJ2-1; v_call: TRBV5-1
cdr3_aa: CASSSSSYNEQFF; j_call: TRBJ2-1; v_call: TRBV11-3
cdr3_aa: CASSGYNYGYTF; j_call: TRBJ1-2; v_call: TRBV11-2
cdr3_aa: CASGGAGKLFF; j_call: TRBJ1-4; v_call: TRBV28
cdr3_aa: CASSLEPGQGYGYTF; j_call: TRBJ1-2; v_call: TRBV5-1
cdr3_aa: CASSQTSGTAPYEQYF; j_call: TRBJ2-7; v_call: TRBV4-1
cdr3_aa: CAIRPGLDTDTQYF; j_call: TRBJ2-3; v_call: TRBV10-3
cdr3_aa: CAISERNTQYF; j_call: TRBJ2-3; v_call: TRBV10-3
cdr3_aa: CASSPGQMETQYF; j_call: TRBJ2-5; v_call: TRBV7-2
cdr3_aa: CASSLEGGGENIQYF; j_call: TRBJ2-4; v_call: TRBV9
cdr3_aa: CASSASSTDTQYF; j_call: TRBJ2-3; v_call: TRBV7-2
cdr3_aa: CASSLSRTGIHNEQFF; j_call: TRBJ2-1; v_call: TRBV27
cdr3_aa: CASSSGFSGNTIYF; j_call: TRBJ1-3; v_call: TRBV6-5
cdr3_aa: CAWSVLSGTITDTQYF; j_call: TRBJ2-3; v_call: TRBV30
cdr3_aa: CASSLFFGTSGRESYEQYF; j_call: TRBJ2-7; v_call: TRBV5-8
cdr3_aa: CASSTARDALIETQYF; j_call: TRBJ2-5; v_call: TRBV19
cdr3_aa: CASSEALQGAWDQPQHF; j_call: TRBJ1-5; v_call: TRBV2